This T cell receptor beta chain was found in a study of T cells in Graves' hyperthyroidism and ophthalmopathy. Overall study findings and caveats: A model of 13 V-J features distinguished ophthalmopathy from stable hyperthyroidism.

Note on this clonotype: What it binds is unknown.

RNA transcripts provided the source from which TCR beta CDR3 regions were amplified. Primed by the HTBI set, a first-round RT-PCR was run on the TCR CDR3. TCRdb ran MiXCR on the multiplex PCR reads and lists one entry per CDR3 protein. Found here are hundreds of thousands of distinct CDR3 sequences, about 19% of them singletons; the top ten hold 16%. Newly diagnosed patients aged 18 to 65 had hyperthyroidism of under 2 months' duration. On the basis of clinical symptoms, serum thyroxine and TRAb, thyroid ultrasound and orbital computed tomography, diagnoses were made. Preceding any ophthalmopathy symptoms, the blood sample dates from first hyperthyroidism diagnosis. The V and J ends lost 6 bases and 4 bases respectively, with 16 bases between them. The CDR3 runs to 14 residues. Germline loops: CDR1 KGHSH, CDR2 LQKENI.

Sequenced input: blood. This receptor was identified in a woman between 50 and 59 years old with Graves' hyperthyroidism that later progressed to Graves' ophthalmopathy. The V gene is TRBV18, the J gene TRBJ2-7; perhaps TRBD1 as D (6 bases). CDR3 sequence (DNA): TGTGCCAGCTCTCCATTCGAACAGGGTTACGAGCAGTACTTC. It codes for CASSPFEQGYEQYF.